This T cell receptor (beta chain) was sequenced in a study of T cell responses to AZD1222 COVID-19 vaccine (dated by TCRdb to about 2021). Study-level background: TCR sequencing covered some 250 trial participants: 200 to 220 given two doses of AZD1222 and 26 given two doses of MenACWY control vaccine. Trial participants were enrolled by age into 18-55, 56-69 and 70-plus year subgroups, with approximately 150, 30 and 60 TCR-sequenced participants respectively. The study at large found these results: The vaccine-associated CD4 TCRs covered the entire spike protein, and the dominant responses fell in regions 160-218 and 743-854. The 56-69-year group was small, and its depth increase did not reach significance, likely because of low power. Nearly half of unique spike-specific TCRs reportedly recognized epitopes outside regions mutated in the B.1.351 and B.1.1.7 variants. Because no day 14 peak-response samples were available, repertoires were characterized only after the peak T cell response. After two AZD1222 doses, spike-specific TCR breadth and depth were significantly higher than at day 0 and than in MenACWY recipients. Participants were mostly white British and included more females than males, and it was suggested by the authors that clonal diversity may have been underestimated. Conclusions about previously exposed vaccinees are limited, since just 6 or 7 AZD1222 recipients were seropositive for SARS-CoV-2 at baseline.

Regarding this clone: What this receptor recognizes is not known. Per-base quality was not reported, and no clone a single base away is much larger than it.

The CDR3 regions of human TCRbeta chains were subjected to immunosequencing. The original methods were these. TCRs in the repertoires were matched against a reference library of SARS-CoV-2-specific TCRs that had been generated with the MIRA antigen-specificity platform. Breadth meant the fraction of unique TCRs that were SARS-CoV-2-associated, whereas depth meant the fraction of total T cells that were SARS-CoV-2-associated. Using the MIRA data, every spike-specific TCR was mapped to the spike region that the TCR reacted to and assigned to either a CD4 or a CD8 class. Log10-transformed breadth and depth values were compared by one-way ANOVA with Sidak's multiple comparisons tests. TCRdb obtained this table from immuneACCESS and retained in-frame rearrangements with V and J assigned. These tables miss some clones; where compared with another copy, unresolved V genes account for less than half of the shortfall, and the remainder is unexplained. For V, J and clone size, that table is used; D and trimming come from the DNA. The sample data list 90,000 to 150,000 clones, and about nine tenths of these were observed just once. Of the sample, about 2.5% is held by the ten largest clones.

V and J lose 7 bases and 0 bases, and a span of 15 bases separates them. According to the germline V gene (reference sequence), CDR1 reads SGHAT and CDR2 reads FQDESV. The CDR3 runs 15 residues from the cysteine to the phenylalanine. Of the read, only the CDR3 DNA is kept; its 45 bases are in frame from base 1. The sample's time point label, decoded: about 28 days (+/-7) after the second vaccine dose. Because spike-specific TCR depth and breadth did not differ between the two schedules, AZD1222 recipients who got a second dose at roughly 4 weeks were pooled with those who got a second dose at roughly 12 weeks. Vaccinee samples were obtained from the UK trials COV001 and COV002, which included a single-blind randomized controlled phase 2/3 trial of AZD1222 (ChAdOx1 nCoV-19) in healthy adults. Trial participant PBMC samples were collected at day 0 and day 28 after the second dose for TCRbeta chain sequencing.

This sequence was found in an adult who received the AZD1222 COVID-19 vaccine. The starting material was peripheral blood, obtained 28 days after the second AZD1222 dose. The chain couples TRBV11-1 to TRBJ1-1; the D gene identity is not certain. In nucleotide form, the sequence is TGTGCCAGCACCCACGGAACGGGAATGAACACTGAAGCTTTCTTT. Its amino acids are CASTHGTGMNTEAFF.